This TCR beta chain emerged from a study of blood T cell repertoires in COVID-19 (dated by TCRdb to 2018 to 2020). Background for the entire study: Collaborator samples came from the United States, Italy and Spain and covered acute and convalescent phases of COVID-19. Where available, HLA class I and class II types were taken from metadata supplied by the sample provider and were not determined by assay-based typing. Samples were obtained from the ongoing ImmuneRACE study (first 160 participants) and from over a thousand subjects provided by 6 global collaborators. The repertoires were made available in a free public database intended to serve as a resource for research on the immune response to SARS-CoV-2. The dataset comprised deeply sampled blood TCRbeta repertoires from subjects exposed to, actively infected with, or recovered from COVID-19. The prospective study material was composed of cDNA or gDNA derived from T cells, B-cell-depleted T cells, or PBMCs. The sample metadata nearly always contained a de-identified subject ID, COVID-19 status, age in years and sex.

In the case of this clone: The antigen this receptor binds is unknown. Base qualities are not provided; no much larger clone lies one nucleotide away.

The immunoSEQ Assay, a bias-controlled multiplex PCR, was used to amplify TCRbeta CDR3 regions from genomic DNA. As for how the authors treated the data: Within the assay, amplification of reference gene primers was used to estimate how many nucleated cells each sample contained. To quantify the absolute abundance of each unique TCRbeta CDR3 rearrangement, sequence reads were collapsed and filtered. Productive Simpson clonality was computed per sample as the square root of Simpson's diversity index over productive rearrangements. Entries here come from immuneACCESS through TCRdb and include only in-frame sequences with V and J called. Some clones fail to appear in such tables; in the studies checked, an unresolved V gene covers under half of the shortfall, and the cause of the remainder is unknown. That table supplies the V and J calls and clone size; D and trimming were determined from the DNA. A total of more than 200,000 clones appear in this sample, 86% of them only once. About 2.1% of the sample is held by the ten biggest clonotypes.

The CDR1 and CDR2 encoded by the germline V gene are SGHTA and FQGNSA. Between the V and J ends, shortened by 7 bases and 3 bases respectively, the junction contains 19 bases. Counted from cysteine to phenylalanine, this CDR3 has 15 amino acids. Only CDR3 DNA remains: 45 bases, in frame from the first base. Broader findings and caveats from the paper: How much clinical and demographic metadata was included differed by source and by participant, and the metadata was provided uncurated.

Whole blood was collected in K2EDTA tubes by collaborating institutions according to the institutions' own protocols. For TCRbeta analysis, collaborator samples were shipped as frozen whole blood, as isolated PBMCs, or as DNA extracted from either sample type. The receptor comes from a man younger than 45 with active or convalescent COVID-19. Sequenced sample: peripheral blood. The rearrangement combines TRBV7-2 with TRBJ2-7; perhaps TRBD2 is the D gene, with 7 bases matching. The bases read TGTGCCAGCATTCGAGGGGGGGGCTGTGGCTACGAGCAGTACTTC. Its product reads: CASIRGGGCGYEQYF.